The 25 T cell receptor beta chains below were found in one sample sequenced in a study of T cell repertoires in cytomegalovirus infection. TCRdb processed the reads anew with MiXCR; each CDR3 protein has one entry. The profile shows roughly 90,000 distinct CDR3 sequences, 20% to 30% of them singletons. No antigens are known for them. This specimen was CD8+ T cells from cultured PBMCs, taken from culture after CMV antigen stimulation. These receptors came from a human donor in good health (CMV status not recorded). Some clones in this sample may be carry-over from other donors' samples.

This rearrangement joins TRBV28 to TRBJ2-7; the match to TRBD2 covers 11 bases. The CDR3 covers 16 residues. The junction had 17 bases not matched to a gene; V was cut back by 10 bases and J by 6 bases. Germline values: CDR1 MDHEN, CDR2 SYDVKM. The CDR3 reads CATFPLIAGGLFEQYF. The CDR3 DNA is TGTGCCACCTTCCCCTTGATAGCGGGGGGGCTATTCGAGCAGTACTTC.

This clonotype was picked up a small number of times. The chain uses TRBV6-2 or TRBV6-3 and TRBJ2-1; TRBD2 is a possible D gene (6 bases). Trimming took 6 bases from V and 5 from J, leaving 17 bases between them. Germline V CDR1 and CDR2: MNHEY, SVGEGT. The CDR3 totals 15 residues. Written as DNA, the CDR3 is TGTGCCAGCAGCCGGACACCGGGGAGGAACAATGAGCAGTTCTTC. It yields the protein CASSRTPGRNNEQFF.

This clonotype has just a few counts. A read error may produce the germline difference seen at one junction end. The rearrangement uses TRBV7-7 and TRBJ2-5; D perhaps matches TRBD1 (5 bases). CDR3 length: 14 residues. Germline-derived CDR1 and CDR2 are SSHAT and FNYEAQ (reference sequence). The CDR3 spells CASSLRTFQETQYF. In DNA, the CDR3 is TGTGCTAGCAGCTTAAGGACATTCCAAGAGACCCAGTACTTC.

This clonotype was picked up many times. In DNA form, the CDR3 reads TGTGCCAGCAGAGCCCGGGTTTACACCGGGGAGCTGTTTTTT. It specifies CASRARVYTGELFF. The J gene is TRBJ2-2, the V gene TRBV28; D not certain. Germline V lookup: CDR1 MDHEN, CDR2 SYDVKM. This CDR3 spans 14 amino acids. V gave up 6 bases and J gave up 3 bases, with 11 bases separating them. The variable domain in full, completed from reference TRBV28 and TRBJ2-2, reads DVKVTQSSRYLVKRTGEKVFLECVQDMDHENMFWYRQDPGLGLRLIYFSYDVKMKEKGDIPEGYSVSREKKERFSLILESASTNQTSMYLCASRARVYTGELFFGEGSRLTVL.

The chain's CDR3 is CASSLMGALYEQYF. Written as DNA, the CDR3 is TGTGCCAGCAGTTTGATGGGTGCGCTCTACGAGCAGTACTTC. The rearrangement uses TRBV27 and TRBJ2-7; D unresolved. Germline-derived CDR1 and CDR2 are MNHEY and SMNVEV (reference sequence). Trimming left V 3 bases short and J 3 bases short, with 12 bases between. This CDR3 has 14 amino acids.

The rearrangement joins TRBV19 to TRBJ1-6; TRBD1 matches 9 bases. Germline values: CDR1 LNHDA, CDR2 SQIVND (reference sequence). CDR3 length equals 18 residues. J lost 10 bases, V lost 10 bases, and 23 bases had no gene match. The CDR3 here is CATLSRDREGGIGSPLHF. CDR3 DNA: TGTGCCACCCTATCCCGGGACAGGGAGGGAGGTATAGGGTCACCCCTCCACTTT.

This clonotype has just a few counts. The rearrangement joins TRBV19 to TRBJ2-7; TRBD1 might be the D (6 bases). The CDR3 sequence is 15 residues long. V was trimmed by 5 bases and J by 2 bases, leaving 16 bases between them. The germline CDR1 and CDR2 sequences are LNHDA and SQIVND (reference sequence). This chain's CDR3 is CASSLGLQGPYEQYF. Written as DNA, the CDR3 is TGTGCCAGTAGTCTTGGATTACAGGGCCCCTACGAGCAGTACTTC.

The chain uses TRBV7-9 and TRBJ2-5; 11 nucleotides match TRBD2. Germline CDR1 reads SEHNR; CDR2 reads FQNEAQ (reference sequence). Germline trimming cut 4 bases from V and 5 bases from J; bases unmatched to any gene: 18. This CDR3 spans 19 amino acids. This CDR3 reads CASSYLAGGPNVPGETQYF. CDR3 sequence (DNA): TGTGCCAGCAGCTACCTAGCGGGGGGCCCTAACGTCCCCGGGGAGACCCAGTACTTC. Drawing the rest from reference TRBV7-9 and TRBJ2-5, the complete variable domain is DTGVSQNPRHKITKRGQNVTFRCDPISEHNRLYWYRQTLGQGPEFLTYFQNEAQLEKSRLLSDRFSAERPKGSFSTLEIQRTEQGDSAMYLCASSYLAGGPNVPGETQYFGPGTRLLVL.

Ten or more counts support this clonotype. V is TRBV28 and J is TRBJ2-3, with 8 bases lining up with TRBD2. The CDR3 is 13 residues long. The V segment lost 6 bases and the J segment 6 bases; nucleotides outside the gene matches: 5. The germline gives CDR1 MDHEN, CDR2 SYDVKM. The CDR3 DNA reads as TGTGCCAGCAGAGGACTAGCTTTTGATACGCAGTATTTT. Its translation is CASRGLAFDTQYF.

CDR3 in amino acids: CASSQEGRPGHTNIQYF. The CDR3 nucleotides are TGCGCCAGCAGCCAAGAAGGACGCCCCGGACATACAAACATTCAGTACTTC. The chain uses TRBV4-3 and TRBJ2-4; possible D gene TRBD1, 5 bases. CDR1 and CDR2 from the germline V gene are LGHNA and YSLEER. The CDR3 runs 17 residues. V was clipped by 0 bases and J by 6 bases, with 18 bases between them.

This clonotype was detected only a few times. This chain connects TRBV10-3 to TRBJ2-6; the match to TRBD1 covers 9 bases. The CDR3 is 16 amino acids. Germline V gene sequence: CDR1 ENHRY, CDR2 SYGVKD. The J segment lost 0 bases and the V segment lost 4 bases, leaving 1 base of the junction unmatched. CDR3 DNA sequence: TGTGCCATCAGTGGGACAGGGGCCTCTGGGGCCAACGTCCTGACTTTC. Amino acids: CAISGTGASGANVLTF.

This clonotype was detected ten times or more. The chain couples TRBV7-2 to TRBJ1-2; D is possibly TRBD1 (6 bases). Trimming pared 5 bases from V and 7 bases from J, leaving 14 bases between. This CDR3 is 13 amino acids long. Germline V lookup: CDR1 SGHTA, CDR2 FQGNSA. The CDR3 loop reads CASSPQGKGGYTF. CDR3 coding DNA: TGTGCCAGCAGCCCACAGGGAAAGGGTGGCTACACCTTC. Supplemented by reference TRBV7-2 and TRBJ1-2, the full variable domain reads GAGVSQSPSNKVTEKGKDVELRCDPISGHTALYWYRQSLGQGLEFLIYFQGNSAPDKSGLPSDRFSAERTGGSVSTLTIQRTQQEDSAVYLCASSPQGKGGYTFGSGTRLTVV.

This clonotype was seen only a few times. This CDR3 is CASRQDRGQGYTF. The CDR3 DNA is TGTGCCAGCCGGCAAGACAGGGGGCAGGGCTACACCTTC. The J gene is TRBJ1-2, the V gene TRBV6-1, with 10 bases aligning to TRBD1. Germline CDR1 is MNHNS and CDR2 is SASEGT. The CDR3 runs to 13 residues. The junction had 8 bases not matched to a gene; V was cut back by 8 bases and J by 8 bases.

As regards this clonotype: This could be a read error, since a much larger clone is one nucleotide away. The V and J genes are TRBV9 and TRBJ1-4, with TRBD1 matching over 11 bases. The CDR3 runs to 16 residues. Germline V gives CDR1 SGDLS, CDR2 YYNGEE. The V and J ends lost 3 bases and 10 bases, in that order; junction bases with no gene match: 11. CDR3 DNA sequence: TGTGCCAGCAGCGGATGGACAGGGGGCTCGGGTGGAAAACTGTTTTTT. Its translation: CASSGWTGGSGGKLFF.

The chain joins TRBV7-9 to TRBJ2-1; D remains ambiguous. The CDR3 is 12 amino acids. Trimming cost V 5 bases and J 8 bases, with 10 bases left between them. Germline V CDR1 and CDR2: SEHNR, FQNEAQ (reference sequence). The CDR3 spells CASSLRADEQFF. CDR3 sequence (DNA): TGTGCCAGCAGCCTACGGGCGGATGAGCAGTTCTTC.

This clonotype was detected many times. V and J are TRBV10-3 and TRBJ1-1; a possible D gene is TRBD1 (6 bases). The germline V gene encodes CDR1 ENHRY and CDR2 SYGVKD. The V end lost 6 bases, the J end lost 1 base, and 9 bases lay between the germline ends. CDR3 length equals 13 residues. The CDR3 loop reads CAISATGNTEAFF. The CDR3 DNA sequence: TGTGCCATCAGCGCGACAGGGAACACTGAAGCTTTCTTT.

Concerning this clonotype itself: A much more abundant neighbour one base away suggests this may be a read error. The final CDR3 position lacks the conserved phenylalanine or tryptophan, pointing to a likely read error. This chain uses TRBV12-5 with TRBJ2-5; D is possibly TRBD1 or TRBD2 (5 bases each). Germline V gene data show CDR1 as LGHNT and CDR2 as FRNRAP. V dropped 1 base and J dropped 4 bases, with 10 bases sitting between them. This CDR3 contains 14 residues. The chain's CDR3 is CASGLAGTTETQYS. For the CDR3, the DNA is TGTGCTAGTGGTTTGGCCGGGACGACAGAGACCCAGTACTCC.

At least ten counts were recorded for this clonotype. The genes are TRBV7-6 and TRBJ2-1; 11 bases align to TRBD2. Germline-derived CDR1 and CDR2 are SGHVS and FNYEAQ. V was clipped by 6 bases and J by 7 bases; unmatched bases: 2. This CDR3 contains 13 residues. In DNA form, the CDR3 reads TGTGCCAGCAGTACTAGCGGGAGAAATGAGCAGTTCTTC. This translates into CASSTSGRNEQFF. The entire variable domain, with the rest obtained from reference TRBV7-6 and TRBJ2-1, is as follows: GAGVSQSPRYKVTKRGQDVALRCDPISGHVSLYWYRQALGQGPEFLTYFNYEAQQDKSGLPNDRFSAERPEGSISTLTIQRTEQRDSAMYRCASSTSGRNEQFFGPGTRLTVL.

The chain uses TRBV13 and TRBJ2-1; possible D gene TRBD1, 5 bases. V gave up 2 bases and J gave up 4 bases, with 15 bases separating them. In germline, CDR1 is PRHDT, CDR2 FYEKMQ (reference sequence). The CDR3 runs to 16 residues. The CDR3 DNA sequence: TGTGCCAGCAGCTTACGGATTTTGGGGCTATACAATGAGCAGTTCTTC. The encoded protein is CASSLRILGLYNEQFF.

The chain has TRBV6-8 and TRBJ2-3, with no clear D. Germline assignment: CDR1 MNHGY and CDR2 SAAAGT. The CDR3 runs to 12 residues. Trimming left V 10 bases short and J 2 bases short, with 10 bases between. CDR3: CATPPLTDTQYF. In DNA form, the CDR3 reads TGTGCCACCCCCCCGCTCACAGATACGCAGTATTTT.

The genes are TRBV30 and TRBJ2-7, with D possibly being TRBD2 (5 bases). The germline V gene encodes CDR1 GTSNPN and CDR2 SVGIG (reference sequence). CDR3 size: 14 residues. The V and J ends lost 3 bases and 5 bases respectively, with 17 bases between them. The CDR3 loop reads CAWSVAPGYDEQYF. In DNA form, the CDR3 reads TGTGCCTGGAGCGTGGCACCGGGGTACGACGAGCAGTACTTC.

This clonotype was picked up one time. The conserved final phenylalanine or tryptophan is absent from the CDR3, which likely points to a read error. The CDR3 protein is CAWGSGSNTEAFL. CDR3 nucleotides: TGTGCCTGGGGGAGTGGGTCGAACACTGAAGCTTTCCTT. This chain joins TRBV30 and TRBJ1-1; no clear D gene. The CDR3 extends over 13 amino acids. Germline V gene lookup returns CDR1 GTSNPN and CDR2 SVGIG (reference sequence). Trimming shortened V by 5 bases and J by 1 base, and 11 bases separated the two germline ends.

This clonotype came up many times. V gene TRBV7-8 combines with J gene TRBJ2-7; 10 bases fit TRBD1. The junction had 10 bases not matched to a gene; V was cut back by 5 bases and J by 6 bases. This CDR3 is built from 15 residues. Germline V gives CDR1 SGHVS, CDR2 FQNEAQ. CDR3 amino acids: CASSQSETGGAEQYF. The DNA for the CDR3 is TGTGCCAGCAGCCAATCGGAGACAGGGGGCGCCGAGCAGTACTTC.

V is TRBV19 and J is TRBJ2-3, with 11 bases fitting TRBD2. Trimming at V came to 4 bases and at J to 1 base, leaving 1 base not matched to a gene. Germline V lookup: CDR1 LNHDA, CDR2 SQIVND (reference sequence). CDR3 length equals 15 residues. CDR3 protein: CASSRGLAGTDTQYF. CDR3 DNA sequence: TGTGCCAGTAGTAGGGGACTAGCGGGCACAGATACGCAGTATTTT.

A word on this clonotype: This may come from a read error, since a much larger clone is one base off. The chain links TRBV7-2 to TRBJ2-2; D could derive from TRBD1 or TRBD2 (5 bases each). Germline lookup yields CDR1 SGHTA and CDR2 FQGNSA. The CDR3 spans 16 residues. The CDR3 sequence: CACSFRDPFWAGELFF. The CDR3, as DNA: TGTGCCTGCAGCTTCCGGGACCCGTTTTGGGCCGGGGAGCTGTTTTTT.